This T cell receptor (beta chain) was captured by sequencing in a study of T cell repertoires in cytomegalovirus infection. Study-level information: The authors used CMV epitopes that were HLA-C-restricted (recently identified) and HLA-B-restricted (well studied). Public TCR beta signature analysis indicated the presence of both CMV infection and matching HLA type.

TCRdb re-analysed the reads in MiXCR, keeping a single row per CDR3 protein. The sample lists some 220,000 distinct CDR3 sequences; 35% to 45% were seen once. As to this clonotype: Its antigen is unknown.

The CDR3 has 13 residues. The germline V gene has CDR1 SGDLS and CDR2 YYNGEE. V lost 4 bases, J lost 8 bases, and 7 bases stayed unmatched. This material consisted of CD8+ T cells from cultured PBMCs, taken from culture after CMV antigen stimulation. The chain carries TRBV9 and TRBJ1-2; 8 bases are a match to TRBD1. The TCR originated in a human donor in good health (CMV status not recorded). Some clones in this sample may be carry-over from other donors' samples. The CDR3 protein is CASSSGQGVGYTF. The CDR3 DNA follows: TGTGCCAGCAGCTCCGGACAGGGCGTAGGCTACACCTTC.